Following are 28 T cell receptor beta chains from one sample sequenced in a study of cytomegalovirus exposure and HLA in healthy donors. Sequencing used immunoSEQ multiplex PCR; TCRdb keeps in-frame clones, though not all of them. The sample yields tens of thousands of clones, around 96% seen once. Sequenced sample: PBMCs. These receptors originate from a young woman in good health and CMV-seronegative.

J is TRBJ2-5 and V is TRBV6-6; 9 nucleotides agree with TRBD1. V lost 6 bases and J lost 5; bases outside the gene matches: 4. In germline, CDR1 is MNHNY, CDR2 SVGAGI (reference sequence). CDR3 length: 13 amino acids. As DNA, the CDR3 is TGTGCCAGCAGCCCGACAGGGGGGGAGACCCAGTACTTC. This encodes CASSPTGGETQYF.

The J gene is TRBJ1-1, the V gene TRBV6-1, with D uncertain. Germline V gives CDR1 MNHNS, CDR2 SASEGT. The CDR3 covers 15 residues. V lost 4 bases to trimming and J lost 5 bases, with 17 bases between them. CDR3 loop: CASSGRTAGNTEAFF. In nucleotides, the CDR3 is TGTGCCAGCAGTGGAAGAACAGCCGGTAATACTGAAGCTTTCTTT.

The chain uses TRBV10-3 and TRBJ2-7; maybe TRBD2 (5 bases). With 0 bases removed from V and 3 bases from J, the gap between germline ends came to 6 bases. Germline CDR1 and CDR2: ENHRY and SYGVKD. This CDR3 spans 13 amino acids. The chain's CDR3 is CAISESGLYEQYF. The CDR3 region has the DNA TGTGCCATCAGTGAGTCCGGACTCTACGAGCAGTACTTC.

The chain recombines TRBV9 with TRBJ2-2; D perhaps matches TRBD2 (6 bases). The V and J ends lost 0 bases and 5 bases respectively, with 11 bases between them. The V gene's germline CDR1 is SGDLS and CDR2 YYNGEE. This CDR3 has 15 amino acids. This CDR3 reads CASSVGGGETGELFF. The CDR3 nucleotides read TGTGCCAGCAGCGTAGGCGGCGGGGAGACCGGGGAGCTGTTTTTT.

The rearrangement links TRBV13 to TRBJ2-1; the match to TRBD2 covers 10 bases. Losses at the gene ends were 6 bases for V and 8 bases for J; bases not matched to a gene: 13. Germline assignment: CDR1 PRHDT and CDR2 FYEKMQ (reference sequence). This CDR3 spans 16 amino acids. CDR3: CASSPRVGLAGDEQFF. The CDR3 nucleotides are TGTGCCAGCAGTCCAAGGGTGGGGCTAGCGGGAGATGAGCAGTTCTTC.

The chain links TRBV7-2 to TRBJ2-7; TRBD2 might be the D (7 bases). V lost 1 base and J lost 3, with 16 bases in between. This CDR3 comprises 16 residues. Germline-derived CDR1 and CDR2 are SGHTA and FQGNSA. The CDR3 loop reads CASSLVGAWGGYEQYF. CDR3 DNA: TGTGCCAGCAGCTTAGTGGGGGCATGGGGGGGCTACGAGCAGTACTTC.

This clone has a handful of counts. The chain combines TRBV6-5 with TRBJ1-6, with D perhaps matching TRBD1 (5 bases). Looked up from germline, CDR1 is MNHEY and CDR2 is SVGAGI. The CDR3 loop spans 14 amino acids. V lost 6 bases and J lost 6, with 12 bases in between. The CDR3 coding sequence is TGTGCCAGCAGGGGACTCCAGCGTAATTCACCCCTCCACTTT. It is translated as CASRGLQRNSPLHF.

This clone was observed once. The chain uses TRBV5-4 and TRBJ2-1; 9 bases are a match to TRBD2. The CDR3 runs 14 residues. Germline CDR1 SGHNT, CDR2 YYREEE (reference sequence). The J segment lost 6 bases and the V segment lost 4 bases, leaving 5 bases of the junction unmatched. CDR3 coding DNA: TGTGCCAGCAGCATGACTAGCGGAGTCAATGAGCAGTTCTTC. It codes for CASSMTSGVNEQFF.

CDR3: CASAGGFAAEAFF. DNA for the CDR3: TGTGCCAGCGCCGGGGGGTTTGCGGCTGAAGCTTTCTTT. J is TRBJ1-1 and V is TRBV19; D may be TRBD1 (5 bases). The V gene lost 9 bases and the J gene lost 6 bases, with 17 bases spanning the gap. The length of the CDR3 is 13 residues. CDR1 is LNHDA and CDR2 is SQIVND in the germline V gene (reference sequence).

The chain recombines TRBV20-1 with TRBJ2-1; weak D call: TRBD2 (5 bases). The CDR3 length is 9 residues. The V end was cut by 7 bases, the J end by 10 bases, with 8 bases between. Germline V lookup: CDR1 DFQATT, CDR2 SNEGSKA (reference sequence). The CDR3 reads CSGEKEQFF. DNA of the CDR3: TGCAGTGGGGAGAAAGAGCAGTTCTTC.

V usage is TRBV7-2 and J usage is TRBJ2-7; TRBD2 aligns across 8 bases. CDR1 and CDR2 from the germline V gene are SGHTA and FQGNSA. This CDR3 comprises 15 residues. With V trimmed by 5 bases and J by 1 base, 7 bases remained unmatched. CDR3 sequence (DNA): TGTGCCAGCAGCCCTCACCTAGCGGGTTCCTACGAGCAGTACTTC. This codes for CASSPHLAGSYEQYF.

V usage is TRBV9 and J usage is TRBJ2-1; 10 nucleotides match TRBD2. The CDR3 sequence is 15 residues long. V shed 4 bases, J shed 4 bases, and the junction held 5 bases outside the gene matches. Germline loops: CDR1 SGDLS, CDR2 YYNGEE. The CDR3: CASSRASGSYNEQFF. Here the CDR3 DNA reads TGTGCCAGCAGCAGAGCTAGCGGGAGTTACAATGAGCAGTTCTTC.

V usage is TRBV5-8 and J usage is TRBJ2-2; D ambiguous. V lost 1 base to trimming and J lost 7 bases, with 5 bases between them. The CDR3 loop spans 12 amino acids. The V gene's germline CDR1 is SGHTS and CDR2 YDEGEE. The CDR3 coding sequence is TGTGCCAGCAGCTTGTCGGGCGGGGAGCTGTTTTTT. It yields the protein CASSLSGGELFF.

The chain joins TRBV2 to TRBJ1-4; 10 bases line up with TRBD1. Germline V gives CDR1 SNHLY, CDR2 FYNNEI. The trim removed 8 bases at V and 2 bases at J, leaving 8 bases unmatched. The CDR3 extends over 16 amino acids. As DNA, the CDR3 is TGTGCCAGCGACAGGTGGACAGGGGGTACTAATGAAAAACTGTTTTTT. It encodes CASDRWTGGTNEKLFF.

The J gene is TRBJ2-1, the V gene TRBV9; tentatively, D is TRBD2 (6 bases). Germline CDR1 SGDLS, CDR2 YYNGEE. CDR3 length: 16 residues. V dropped 0 bases and J dropped 9 bases, with 19 bases sitting between them. DNA for the CDR3: TGTGCCAGCAGCGTAGCTCCCCACCGGGAGATAGCTGAGCAGTTCTTC. Protein sequence: CASSVAPHREIAEQFF. Together with reference TRBV9 and TRBJ2-1, the CDR3 gives the full variable domain: DSGVTQTPKHLITATGQRVTLRCSPRSGDLSVYWYQQSLDQGLQFLIQYYNGEERAKGNILERFSAQQFPDLHSELNLSSLELGDSALYFCASSVAPHREIAEQFFGPGTRLTVL.

V usage is TRBV5-5 and J usage is TRBJ2-7; D gene ambiguous. Germline CDR1 SGHKS, CDR2 YYEKEE (reference sequence). V was cut by 0 bases and J by 2 bases, with 12 bases left in between. This CDR3 spans 15 amino acids. The CDR3: CASSLARDKAYEQYF. Here the CDR3 DNA reads TGTGCCAGCAGCTTGGCGCGAGACAAAGCCTACGAGCAGTACTTC.

CDR3 in DNA: TGTGCCAGCAGACCTACTAGCGGGAGTTCCTACAATGAGCAGTTCTTC. It yields the protein CASRPTSGSSYNEQFF. This sequence joins TRBV7-2 and TRBJ2-1; 11 nucleotides align to TRBD2. The CDR3 totals 16 residues. Germline values: CDR1 SGHTA, CDR2 FQGNSA. V was clipped by 6 bases and J by 1 base; unmatched bases: 5. Filled out from reference TRBV7-2 and TRBJ2-1, the complete variable domain reads GAGVSQSPSNKVTEKGKDVELRCDPISGHTALYWYRQSLGQGLEFLIYFQGNSAPDKSGLPSDRFSAERTGGSVSTLTIQRTQQEDSAVYLCASRPTSGSSYNEQFFGPGTRLTVL.

The chain joins TRBV18 to TRBJ2-7, with D possibly matching TRBD1 (5 bases). The CDR3 covers 15 residues. Trimming cost V 6 bases and J 0 bases, with 15 bases left between them. Germline CDR1 reads KGHSH; CDR2 reads LQKENI. CDR3 DNA sequence: TGTGCCAGCTCTCTACAGGACGGGCTCTCCTACGAGCAGTACTTC. Translation gives CASSLQDGLSYEQYF.

This clone has just one count. For the CDR3, the DNA is TGTGCCAGCACCACCCGGGGGGTGTCCTACGAGCAGTACTTC. Residues: CASTTRGVSYEQYF. This chain uses TRBV6-6 with TRBJ2-7, with 7 bases aligning to TRBD2. The CDR3 length is 14 residues. Germline lookup yields CDR1 MNHNY and CDR2 SVGAGI (reference sequence). The junction had 7 bases not matched to a gene; V was cut back by 7 bases and J by 1 base.

The chain joins TRBV28 to TRBJ2-1, with 7 bases that match TRBD1. V was clipped by 3 bases and J by 0 bases; unmatched bases: 2. The length of the CDR3 is 15 residues. The germline gives CDR1 MDHEN, CDR2 SYDVKM. The CDR3: CASSLGQSSYNEQFF. In nucleotides, the CDR3 is TGTGCCAGCAGTTTGGGACAGAGCTCCTACAATGAGCAGTTCTTC.

The gene calls are TRBV29-1 and TRBJ2-7; the D is unclear. The CDR3 loop spans 14 amino acids. Germline CDR1 and CDR2: SQVTM and ANQGSEA. Trimming shortened V by 6 bases and J by 2 bases, and 17 bases separated the two germline ends. CDR3 in DNA: TGCAGCGTAATTCCGAGGATTGAAACCTACGAGCAGTACTTC. Its translation: CSVIPRIETYEQYF.

The gene calls are TRBV6-4 and TRBJ1-2; 10 bases are a match to TRBD1. The CDR3 length is 15 residues. CDR1 is MRHNA, CDR2 SNTAGT, per germline. Trimming took 6 bases from V and 4 from J; bases not matched to a gene: 8. CDR3 DNA sequence: TGTGCCAGCAGAAGACAGGGGGCGCGGCCCTATGGCTACACCTTC. Its translation is CASRRQGARPYGYTF.

The V gene is TRBV29-1, the J gene TRBJ2-3; TRBD1 aligns across 12 bases. Germline assignment: CDR1 SQVTM and CDR2 ANQGSEA. The junction had 1 base not matched to a gene; V was cut back by 3 bases and J by 6 bases. The CDR3 runs 13 residues. The DNA of the CDR3 is TGCAGCGTTGAGGGACAGGGGGCGGATACGCAGTATTTT. It is translated as CSVEGQGADTQYF.

The chain couples TRBV27 to TRBJ1-6; maybe TRBD1 (5 bases). The germline CDR1 and CDR2 sequences are MNHEY and SMNVEV (reference sequence). This CDR3 is 16 amino acids long. Trimming left V 0 bases short and J 10 bases short, with 16 bases between. The CDR3 DNA reads as TGTGCCAGCAGTTTATCGGTTGGGGGGGTTCGGTCACCCCTCCACTTT. Protein sequence: CASSLSVGGVRSPLHF.

This sequence joins TRBV19 and TRBJ2-2; D gene ambiguous. Deletions cut 0 bases from V and 0 bases from J, with 5 bases between. The CDR3 has 15 residues. The germline gives CDR1 LNHDA, CDR2 SQIVND (reference sequence). The CDR3 reads CASSIDFTNTGELFF. In DNA, the CDR3 is TGTGCCAGTAGTATAGACTTTACGAACACCGGGGAGCTGTTTTTT.

This chain uses TRBV15 with TRBJ1-5; 7 bases agree with TRBD1. There are 16 residues in the CDR3. Germline V CDR1 and CDR2: LNHNV, YYDKDF (reference sequence). With 1 base clipped from V and 1 base from J, the junction kept 4 bases outside the gene matches. For the CDR3, the DNA is TGTGCCACCAGCAGAGGGGGACAGAGCAGCAATCAGCCCCAGCATTTT. The encoded protein is CATSRGGQSSNQPQHF.

V usage is TRBV10-3 and J usage is TRBJ1-2; weak D call: TRBD1 (5 bases). V lost 4 bases, J lost 4 bases, and 22 bases lay in between. This CDR3 is built from 17 residues. Germline-derived CDR1 and CDR2 are ENHRY and SYGVKD. The CDR3 is CAISGSGRGQPLYGYTF. CDR3 bases: TGTGCCATCAGTGGCAGTGGGAGGGGCCAGCCCCTCTATGGCTACACCTTC.

The chain combines TRBV19 with TRBJ1-5; D call uncertain. This CDR3 spans 14 amino acids. The germline V gene has CDR1 LNHDA and CDR2 SQIVND (reference sequence). Trimming left V 3 bases short and J 2 bases short, with 8 bases between. DNA of the CDR3: TGTGCCAGTAGTATCGGGGATGGCAATCAGCCCCAGCATTTT. Protein sequence: CASSIGDGNQPQHF.